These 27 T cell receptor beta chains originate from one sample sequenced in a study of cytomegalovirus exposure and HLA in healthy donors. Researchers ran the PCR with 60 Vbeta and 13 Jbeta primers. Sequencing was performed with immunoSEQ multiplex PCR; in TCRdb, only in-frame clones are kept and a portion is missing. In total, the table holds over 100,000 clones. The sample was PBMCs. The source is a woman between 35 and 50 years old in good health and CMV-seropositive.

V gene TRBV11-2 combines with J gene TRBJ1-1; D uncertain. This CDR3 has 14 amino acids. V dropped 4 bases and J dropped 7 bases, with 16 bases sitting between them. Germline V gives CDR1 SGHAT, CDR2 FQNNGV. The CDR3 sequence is CASSSRSRHLEAFF. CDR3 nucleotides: TGTGCCAGCAGCTCCCGTAGTAGACACCTTGAAGCTTTCTTT. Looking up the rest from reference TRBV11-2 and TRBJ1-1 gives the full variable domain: EAGVAQSPRYKIIEKRQSVAFWCNPISGHATLYWYQQILGQGPKLLIQFQNNGVVDDSQLPKDRFSAERLKGVDSTLKIQPAKLEDSAVYLCASSSRSRHLEAFFGQGTRLTVV.

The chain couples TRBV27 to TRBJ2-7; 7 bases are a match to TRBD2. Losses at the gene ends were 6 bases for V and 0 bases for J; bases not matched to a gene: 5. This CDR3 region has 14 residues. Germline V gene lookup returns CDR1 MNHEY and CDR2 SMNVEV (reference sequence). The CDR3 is CASREGLHSYEQYF. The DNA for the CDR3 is TGTGCCAGCAGGGAGGGACTACACTCCTACGAGCAGTACTTC.

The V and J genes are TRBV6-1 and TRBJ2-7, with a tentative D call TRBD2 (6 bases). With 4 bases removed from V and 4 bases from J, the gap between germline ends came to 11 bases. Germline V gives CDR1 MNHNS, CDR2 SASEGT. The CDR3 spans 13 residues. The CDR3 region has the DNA TGTGCCAGCAGTGTAACTAGCAGTTACGAGCAGTACTTC. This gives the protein CASSVTSSYEQYF.

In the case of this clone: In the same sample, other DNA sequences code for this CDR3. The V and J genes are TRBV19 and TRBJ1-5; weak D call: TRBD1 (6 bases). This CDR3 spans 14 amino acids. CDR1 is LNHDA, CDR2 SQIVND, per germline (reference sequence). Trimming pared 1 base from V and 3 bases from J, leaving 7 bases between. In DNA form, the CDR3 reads TGTGCCAGTAGTATAGTGGGGGCCAATCAGCCCCAGCATTTT. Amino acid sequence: CASSIVGANQPQHF.

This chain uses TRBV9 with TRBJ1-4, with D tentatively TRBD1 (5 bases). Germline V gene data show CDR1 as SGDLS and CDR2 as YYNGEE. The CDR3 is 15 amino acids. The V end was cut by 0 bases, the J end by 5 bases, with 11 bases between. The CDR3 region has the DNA TGTGCCAGCAGCGTAGGGGGCAGGACCAATGAAAAACTGTTTTTT. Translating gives CASSVGGRTNEKLFF.

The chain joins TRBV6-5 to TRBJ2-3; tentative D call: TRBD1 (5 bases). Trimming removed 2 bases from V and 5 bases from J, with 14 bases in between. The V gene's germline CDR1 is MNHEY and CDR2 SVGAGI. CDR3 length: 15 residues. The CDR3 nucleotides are TGTGCCAGCAGTTACGGGGCTCGCGGTAGAGATACGCAGTATTTT. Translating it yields CASSYGARGRDTQYF.

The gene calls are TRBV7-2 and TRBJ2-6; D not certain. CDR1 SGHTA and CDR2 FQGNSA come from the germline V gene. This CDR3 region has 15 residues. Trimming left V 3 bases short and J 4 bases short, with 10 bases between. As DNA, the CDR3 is TGTGCCAGCAGCTTGGGCTCTTGGGGGGCCAACGTCCTGACTTTC. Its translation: CASSLGSWGANVLTF.

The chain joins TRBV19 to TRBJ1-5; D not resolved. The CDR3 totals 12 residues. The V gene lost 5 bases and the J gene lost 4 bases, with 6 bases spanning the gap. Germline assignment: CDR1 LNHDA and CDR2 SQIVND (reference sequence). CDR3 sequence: CASSFINQPQHF. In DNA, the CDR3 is TGTGCCAGTAGTTTTATTAATCAGCCCCAGCATTTT.

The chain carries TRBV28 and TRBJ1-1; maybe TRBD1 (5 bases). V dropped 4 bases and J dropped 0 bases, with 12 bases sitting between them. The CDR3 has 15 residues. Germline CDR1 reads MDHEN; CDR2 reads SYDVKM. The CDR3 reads CASSSPDNMNTEAFF. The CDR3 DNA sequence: TGTGCCAGCAGTTCCCCGGACAACATGAACACTGAAGCTTTCTTT.

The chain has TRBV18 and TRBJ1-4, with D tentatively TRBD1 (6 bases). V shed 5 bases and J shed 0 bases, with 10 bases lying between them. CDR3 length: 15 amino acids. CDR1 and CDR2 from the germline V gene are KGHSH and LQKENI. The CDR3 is CASSSTGSTNEKLFF. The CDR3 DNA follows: TGTGCCAGCTCATCCACAGGGTCAACTAATGAAAAACTGTTTTTT.

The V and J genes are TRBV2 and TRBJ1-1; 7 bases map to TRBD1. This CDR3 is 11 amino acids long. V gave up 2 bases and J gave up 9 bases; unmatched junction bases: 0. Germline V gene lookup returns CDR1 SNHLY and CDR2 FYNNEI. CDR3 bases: TGTGCCAGCAGTGAAAGGGGGCAAGCTTTCTTT. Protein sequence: CASSERGQAFF. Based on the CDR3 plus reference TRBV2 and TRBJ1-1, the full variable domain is EPEVTQTPSHQVTQMGQEVILRCVPISNHLYFYWYRQILGQKVEFLVSFYNNEISEKSEIFDDQFSVERPDGSNFTLKIRSTKLEDSAMYFCASSERGQAFFGQGTRLTVV.

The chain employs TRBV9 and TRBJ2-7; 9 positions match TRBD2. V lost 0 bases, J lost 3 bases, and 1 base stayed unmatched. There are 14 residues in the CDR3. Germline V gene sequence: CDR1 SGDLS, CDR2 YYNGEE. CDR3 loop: CASSVGSGGYEQYF. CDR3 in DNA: TGTGCCAGCAGCGTAGGTAGCGGGGGCTACGAGCAGTACTTC.

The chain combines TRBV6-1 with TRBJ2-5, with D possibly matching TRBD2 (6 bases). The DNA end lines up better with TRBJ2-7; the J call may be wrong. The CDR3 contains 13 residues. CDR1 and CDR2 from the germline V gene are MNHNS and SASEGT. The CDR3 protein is CASGPSVSYEQYF. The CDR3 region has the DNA TGTGCCAGCGGCCCTAGCGTTTCCTACGAGCAGTACTTC.

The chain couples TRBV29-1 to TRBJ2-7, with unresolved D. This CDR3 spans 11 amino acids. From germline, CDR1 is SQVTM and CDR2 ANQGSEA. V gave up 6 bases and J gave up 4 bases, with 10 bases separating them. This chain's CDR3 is CSVAEQYEQYF. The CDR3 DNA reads TGCAGCGTCGCAGAACAGTACGAGCAGTACTTC.

The CDR3 coding sequence is TGTGCCAGCAGCGGGGGACTAGCGGGAGTGGGAACCGGGGAGCTGTTTTTT. Amino acids: CASSGGLAGVGTGELFF. This chain uses TRBV5-5 with TRBJ2-2; TRBD2 matches 14 bases. The trim removed 4 bases at V and 5 bases at J, leaving 7 bases unmatched. This CDR3 comprises 17 residues. In germline, CDR1 is SGHKS, CDR2 YYEKEE (reference sequence). The full variable domain, rest sourced from reference TRBV5-5 and TRBJ2-2, is DAGVTQSPTHLIKTRGQQVTLRCSPISGHKSVSWYQQVLGQGPQFIFQYYEKEERGRGNFPDRFSARQFPNYSSELNVNALLLGDSALYLCASSGGLAGVGTGELFFGEGSRLTVL.

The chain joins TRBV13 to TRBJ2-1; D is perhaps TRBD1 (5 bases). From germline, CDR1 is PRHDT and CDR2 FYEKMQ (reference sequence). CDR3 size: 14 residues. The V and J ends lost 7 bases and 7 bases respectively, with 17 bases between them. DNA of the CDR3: TGTGCCAGCAAACTCGCGGTTGGGGCTAATGAGCAGTTCTTC. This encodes CASKLAVGANEQFF. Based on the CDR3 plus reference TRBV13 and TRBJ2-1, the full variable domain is AAGVIQSPRHLIKEKRETATLKCYPIPRHDTVYWYQQGPGQDPQFLISFYEKMQSDKGSIPDRFSAQQFSDYHSELNMSSLELGDSALYFCASKLAVGANEQFFGPGTRLTVL.

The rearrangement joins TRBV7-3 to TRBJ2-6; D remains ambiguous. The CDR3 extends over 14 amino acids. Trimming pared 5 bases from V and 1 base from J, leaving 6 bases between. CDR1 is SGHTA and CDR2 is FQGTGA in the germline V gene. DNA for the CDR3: TGTGCCAGCAGCCCAGCGTCTGGGGCCAACGTCCTGACTTTC. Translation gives CASSPASGANVLTF.

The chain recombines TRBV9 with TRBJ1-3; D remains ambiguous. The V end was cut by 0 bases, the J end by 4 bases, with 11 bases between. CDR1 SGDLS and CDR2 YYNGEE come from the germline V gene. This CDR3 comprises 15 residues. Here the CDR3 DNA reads TGTGCCAGCAGCGTAGGGGAGGGATCGGGAAACACCATATATTTT. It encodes CASSVGEGSGNTIYF.

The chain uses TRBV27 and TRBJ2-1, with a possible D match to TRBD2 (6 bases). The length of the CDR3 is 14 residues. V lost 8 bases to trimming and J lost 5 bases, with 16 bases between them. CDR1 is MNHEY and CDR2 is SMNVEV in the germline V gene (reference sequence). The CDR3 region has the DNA TGTGCCAGCCAGGGACTGCGAGGGAACAATGAGCAGTTCTTC. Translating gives CASQGLRGNNEQFF.

CDR3 DNA: TGTGCCAGCGCCCGGGGGAGGGACTACGAGCAGTACTTC. It encodes CASARGRDYEQYF. This rearrangement joins TRBV5-6 to TRBJ2-5, with 7 bases that match TRBD2. The J call may be mistaken, given a closer DNA end match to TRBJ2-7. The CDR3 is made up of 13 amino acids. Germline CDR1 is SGHDT and CDR2 is YYEEEE.

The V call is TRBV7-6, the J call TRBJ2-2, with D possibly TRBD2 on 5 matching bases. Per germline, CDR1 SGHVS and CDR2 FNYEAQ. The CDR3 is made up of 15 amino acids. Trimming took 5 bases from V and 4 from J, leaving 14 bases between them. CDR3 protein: CASSLTRVPTGELFF. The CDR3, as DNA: TGTGCCAGCAGCCTTACTAGAGTACCCACCGGGGAGCTGTTTTTT.

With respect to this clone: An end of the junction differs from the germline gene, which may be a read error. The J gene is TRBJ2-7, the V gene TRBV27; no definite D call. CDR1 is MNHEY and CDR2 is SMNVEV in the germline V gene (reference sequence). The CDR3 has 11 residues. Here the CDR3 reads CASSLSYEQYF. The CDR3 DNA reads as TGTGCCAGCAGTCTATCCTACGAGCAGTACTTC.

The CDR3 protein is CASNHRDSSNYGYTF. The DNA for the CDR3 is TGTGCCAGCAACCACCGGGACAGTTCTAACTATGGCTACACCTTC. The rearrangement joins TRBV6-6 to TRBJ1-2; TRBD1 aligns across 7 bases. This CDR3 is built from 15 residues. CDR1 MNHNY and CDR2 SVGAGI come from the germline V gene (reference sequence). J was trimmed by 0 bases and V by 7 bases; bases with no gene match: 8.

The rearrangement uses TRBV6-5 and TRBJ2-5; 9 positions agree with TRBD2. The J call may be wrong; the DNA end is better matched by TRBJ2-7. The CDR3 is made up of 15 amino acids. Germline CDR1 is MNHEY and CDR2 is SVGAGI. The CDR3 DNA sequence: TGTGCCAGCAGGTATAGCGGGAGAAATCCCTACGAGCAGTACTTC. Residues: CASRYSGRNPYEQYF.

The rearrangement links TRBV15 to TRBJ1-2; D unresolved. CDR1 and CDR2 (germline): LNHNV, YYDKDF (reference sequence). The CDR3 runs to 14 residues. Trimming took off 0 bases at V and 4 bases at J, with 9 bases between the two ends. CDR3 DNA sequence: TGTGCCACCAGCAGAGATGGGCTGGGCTATGGCTACACCTTC. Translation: CATSRDGLGYGYTF.

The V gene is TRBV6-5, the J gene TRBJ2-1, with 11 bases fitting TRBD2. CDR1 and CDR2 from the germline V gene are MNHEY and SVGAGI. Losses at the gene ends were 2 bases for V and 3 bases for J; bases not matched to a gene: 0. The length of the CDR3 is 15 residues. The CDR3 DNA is TGTGCCAGCAGTTACGGGACTAGCGGCTACAATGAGCAGTTCTTC. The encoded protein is CASSYGTSGYNEQFF.

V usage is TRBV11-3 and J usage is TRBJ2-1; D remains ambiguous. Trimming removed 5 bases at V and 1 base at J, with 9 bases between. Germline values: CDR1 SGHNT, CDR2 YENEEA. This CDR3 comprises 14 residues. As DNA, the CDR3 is TGTGCCAGCAGCCCTCGAGATTCCTACAATGAGCAGTTCTTC. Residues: CASSPRDSYNEQFF.